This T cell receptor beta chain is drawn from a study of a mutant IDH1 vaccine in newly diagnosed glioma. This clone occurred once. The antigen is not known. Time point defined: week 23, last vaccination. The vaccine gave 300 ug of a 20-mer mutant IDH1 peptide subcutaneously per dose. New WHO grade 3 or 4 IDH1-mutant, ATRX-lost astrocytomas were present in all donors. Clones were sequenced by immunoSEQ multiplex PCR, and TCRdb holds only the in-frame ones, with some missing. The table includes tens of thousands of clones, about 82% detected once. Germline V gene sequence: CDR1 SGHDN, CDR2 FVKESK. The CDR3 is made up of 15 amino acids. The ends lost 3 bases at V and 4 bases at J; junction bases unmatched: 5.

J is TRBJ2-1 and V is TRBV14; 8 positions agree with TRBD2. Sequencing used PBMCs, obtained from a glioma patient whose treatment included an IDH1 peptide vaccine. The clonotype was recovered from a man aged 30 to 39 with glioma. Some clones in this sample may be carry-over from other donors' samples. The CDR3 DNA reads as TGTGCCAGCAGCCACACGGGGGGGGCGTACAATGAGCAGTTCTTC. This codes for CASSHTGGAYNEQFF. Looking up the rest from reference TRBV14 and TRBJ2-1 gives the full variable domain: EAGVTQFPSHSVIEKGQTVTLRCDPISGHDNLYWYRRVMGKEIKFLLHFVKESKQDESGMPNNRFLAERTGGTYSTLKVQPAELEDSGVYFCASSHTGGAYNEQFFGPGTRLTVL.